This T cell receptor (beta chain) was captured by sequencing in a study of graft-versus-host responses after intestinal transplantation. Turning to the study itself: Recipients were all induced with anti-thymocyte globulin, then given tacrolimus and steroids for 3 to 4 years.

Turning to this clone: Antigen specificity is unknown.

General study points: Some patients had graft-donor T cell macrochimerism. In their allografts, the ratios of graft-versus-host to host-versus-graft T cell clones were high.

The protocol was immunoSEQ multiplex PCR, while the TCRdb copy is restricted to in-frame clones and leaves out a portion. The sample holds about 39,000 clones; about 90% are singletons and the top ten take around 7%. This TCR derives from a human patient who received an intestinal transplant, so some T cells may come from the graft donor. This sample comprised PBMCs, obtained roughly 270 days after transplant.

The CDR3 coding sequence is TGCGCCAGCAGCCAAGTAAGTTCGGGGGGACAGAACACTGAAGCTTTCTTT. Translating it yields CASSQVSSGGQNTEAFF. The gene calls are TRBV4-1 and TRBJ1-1; maybe TRBD1 (6 bases). The CDR3 is 17 amino acids. V lost 1 base, J lost 1 base, and 16 bases lay in between. Germline V CDR1 and CDR2: MGHRA, YSYEKL.